The 14 T cell receptor beta chains below were found in one sample sequenced in a study of cytomegalovirus exposure and HLA in healthy donors. Both 60 Vbeta primers and 13 Jbeta primers went into the PCR. TCRdb's copy holds only in-frame clones and misses some; the assay was immunoSEQ multiplex PCR. The sample has 100,000 to 120,000 clones, about 70% seen once; the top ten hold 3% to 3.5%. Sequencing input: PBMCs. These receptors were taken from a man aged 30-40 years in good health and CMV-seronegative.

The CDR3 DNA reads TGTGCCAGCAGGACAGGGAGCTACAATGAGCAGTTCTTC. It translates to CASRTGSYNEQFF. The chain is built from TRBV7-9 and TRBJ2-1; TRBD1 matches at 7 bases. Looked up from germline, CDR1 is SEHNR and CDR2 is FQNEAQ (reference sequence). This CDR3 region has 13 residues. V dropped 6 bases and J dropped 3; count of bases not matched to a gene: 2.

The chain recombines TRBV19 with TRBJ1-5; TRBD1 matches at 8 bases. The length of the CDR3 is 15 residues. After removal of 7 bases from V and 9 bases from J, the junction contained 14 bases not matched to a gene. Germline assignment: CDR1 LNHDA and CDR2 SQIVND (reference sequence). CDR3: CASTDRAIDPGPQHF. In nucleotides, the CDR3 is TGTGCCAGTACGGACAGGGCGATAGACCCGGGGCCCCAGCATTTT.

The chain employs TRBV25-1 and TRBJ1-2; 9 nucleotides line up with TRBD1. Germline CDR1 MGHDK, CDR2 SYGVNS. The J segment lost 8 bases and the V segment lost 4 bases, leaving 11 bases of the junction unmatched. The CDR3 has 15 amino acids. In DNA form, the CDR3 reads TGTGCCAGCAGTGGGAAACGGGACAGGGTGACCGGCTACACCTTC. Protein: CASSGKRDRVTGYTF.

For this clone: Within the sample, other DNA sequences also encode this same CDR3. The chain employs TRBV18 and TRBJ1-1; D may be TRBD1 (6 bases). Trimming took off 2 bases at V and 4 bases at J, with 11 bases between the two ends. This CDR3 is 14 amino acids long. CDR1 and CDR2 (germline): KGHSH, LQKENI. This chain's CDR3 is CASSPSQGTTEAFF. The CDR3 DNA sequence: TGTGCCAGCTCACCATCCCAGGGGACCACTGAAGCTTTCTTT.

The chain has TRBV19 and TRBJ2-1; 8 nucleotides agree with TRBD1. The CDR3 covers 16 residues. The J segment lost 0 bases and the V segment lost 5 bases, leaving 6 bases of the junction unmatched. CDR1 LNHDA and CDR2 SQIVND come from the germline V gene (reference sequence). This CDR3 reads CASSPDRASSYNEQFF. CDR3 DNA: TGTGCCAGTAGTCCGGACAGGGCGAGCTCCTACAATGAGCAGTTCTTC.

The genes are TRBV5-4 and TRBJ2-2, with D hard to call. Germline CDR1 and CDR2: SGHNT and YYREEE (reference sequence). This CDR3 has 14 amino acids. Between the trimmed V and J ends, which lost 0 bases and 3 bases, there was a span of 6 bases. CDR3 region: CASSLATDTGELFF. The CDR3 DNA reads as TGTGCCAGCAGCTTGGCCACGGACACCGGGGAGCTGTTTTTT.

Only a few counts were recorded for this clone. The rearrangement links TRBV19 to TRBJ1-5; TRBD1 is a possible D gene (5 bases). The CDR3 runs 14 residues. V lost 6 bases to trimming and J lost 4 bases, with 13 bases between them. Germline V gives CDR1 LNHDA, CDR2 SQIVND (reference sequence). CDR3 bases: TGTGCCAGTAGCCAAGACAGCTTAAATCAGCCCCAGCATTTT. This codes for CASSQDSLNQPQHF.

For the CDR3, the DNA is TGTGCCAGTAACCAATCCCCGGGAGGAGGGATTAATGAAAAACTGTTTTTT. As protein: CASNQSPGGGINEKLFF. The chain is built from TRBV19 and TRBJ1-4; D is uncertain. Between the trimmed V and J ends, which lost 7 bases and 4 bases, there was a span of 22 bases. The V gene's germline CDR1 is LNHDA and CDR2 SQIVND (reference sequence). The CDR3 is 17 amino acids. The whole variable domain, remainder taken from reference TRBV19 and TRBJ1-4, is DGGITQSPKYLFRKEGQNVTLSCEQNLNHDAMYWYRQDPGQGLRLIYYSQIVNDFQKGDIAEGYSVSREKKESFPLTVTSAQKNPTAFYLCASNQSPGGGINEKLFFGSGTQLSVL.

Notes on this clone: Other DNA sequences from this sample encode an identical CDR3 as well. The chain uses TRBV30 and TRBJ2-1; D is undetermined. Germline values: CDR1 GTSNPN, CDR2 SVGIG (reference sequence). There are 15 residues in the CDR3. Trimming left V 3 bases short and J 0 bases short, with 12 bases between. The CDR3 loop reads CAWSVGGSSYNEQFF. The CDR3 DNA is TGTGCCTGGAGCGTTGGCGGTAGCTCCTACAATGAGCAGTTCTTC.

The gene calls are TRBV4-1 and TRBJ1-2; no clear D gene. This CDR3 is 15 amino acids long. Germline V gives CDR1 MGHRA, CDR2 YSYEKL. V lost 0 bases to trimming and J lost 0 bases, with 8 bases between them. The DNA of the CDR3 is TGCGCCAGCAGCCAAGATCGGGAGTCTAACTATGGCTACACCTTC. Encoded protein: CASSQDRESNYGYTF.

This clone was seen once. The CDR3 region has the DNA TGCGCCAGCTCCATATCCGGGACAATGAATTCACCCCTCCACTTT. The encoded protein is CASSISGTMNSPLHF. The chain employs TRBV5-1 and TRBJ1-6; TRBD1 is a possible D gene (6 bases). Trimming removed 7 bases from V and 7 bases from J, with 18 bases in between. The germline gives CDR1 SGHRS, CDR2 YFSETQ. This CDR3 is 15 amino acids long. The whole variable domain, remainder taken from reference TRBV5-1 and TRBJ1-6, is KAGVTQTPRYLIKTRGQQVTLSCSPISGHRSVSWYQQTPGQGLQFLFEYFSETQRNKGNFPGRFSGRQFSNSRSEMNVSTLELGDSALYLCASSISGTMNSPLHFGNGTRLTVT.

V usage is TRBV5-6 and J usage is TRBJ2-7; 7 bases align to TRBD2. The CDR3 has 14 amino acids. Germline CDR1 SGHDT, CDR2 YYEEEE. V was clipped by 4 bases and J by 7 bases; unmatched bases: 11. CDR3 DNA sequence: TGTGCCAGCAGCCTTAGCGGGTGGGGTCGGGAGCAGTACTTC. Its translation: CASSLSGWGREQYF.

With regard to this clone: Germline and junction disagree at one end, which may indicate a read error. This chain joins TRBV29-1 and TRBJ2-4; TRBD2 matches at 9 bases. CDR3 length: 15 amino acids. Germline V gene data show CDR1 as SQVTM and CDR2 as ANQGSEA. DNA for the CDR3: TGCAGCGTTGTACAGATAGCGGGAGCCAAAAACAGTCAGTACTTC. Encoded protein: CSVVQIAGAKNSQYF.

Notes on this clone: Other DNA sequences of this sample code for an identical CDR3. The chain couples TRBV7-2 to TRBJ2-3; TRBD2 matches at 13 bases. J lost 3 bases, V lost 9 bases, and 3 bases had no gene match. Germline V CDR1 and CDR2: SGHTA, FQGNSA. This CDR3 region has 14 residues. The CDR3 nucleotides are TGTGCCAGTCGACTAGCGGGAGGAACAGATACGCAGTATTTT. Translating gives CASRLAGGTDTQYF.